This section outlines one TCR beta chain sequence together with its context. Trimming shortened V by 0 bases and J by 2 bases, and 8 bases separated the two germline ends. Germline V gene data show CDR1 as SGHAT and CDR2 as FQNNGV. CDR3 length equals 15 residues. TCRdb keeps only in-frame clones here, not all; method: immunoSEQ multiplex PCR. The data show around 54,000 clones, about four fifths seen once. The sample is drawn from a study of blood T cell repertoires in COVID-19. In the study overall: Samples representing acute and convalescent COVID-19 were sourced from the United States, Italy and Spain.

This receptor was identified in a woman aged 55-70 years with acute or convalescent COVID-19. J is TRBJ1-5 and V is TRBV11-2, with D maybe TRBD1 (6 bases). The sequenced sample was peripheral blood. Here the CDR3 DNA reads TGTGCCAGCAGCTTAGACAGGGGCGGCAATCAGCCCCAGCATTTT. It is translated as CASSLDRGGNQPQHF.